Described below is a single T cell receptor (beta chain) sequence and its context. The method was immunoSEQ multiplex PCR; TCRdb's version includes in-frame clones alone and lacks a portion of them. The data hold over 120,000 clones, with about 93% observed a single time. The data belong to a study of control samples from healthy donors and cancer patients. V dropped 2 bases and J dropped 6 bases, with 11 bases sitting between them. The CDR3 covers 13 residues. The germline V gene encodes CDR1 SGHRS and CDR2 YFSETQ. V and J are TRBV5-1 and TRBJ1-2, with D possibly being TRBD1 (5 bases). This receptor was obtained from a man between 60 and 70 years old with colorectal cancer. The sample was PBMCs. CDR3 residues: CASSFAQGDGYTF. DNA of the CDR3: TGCGCCAGCAGCTTCGCCCAGGGAGATGGCTACACCTTC. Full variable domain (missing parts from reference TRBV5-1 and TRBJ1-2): KAGVTQTPRYLIKTRGQQVTLSCSPISGHRSVSWYQQTPGQGLQFLFEYFSETQRNKGNFPGRFSGRQFSNSRSEMNVSTLELGDSALYLCASSFAQGDGYTFGSGTRLTVV.